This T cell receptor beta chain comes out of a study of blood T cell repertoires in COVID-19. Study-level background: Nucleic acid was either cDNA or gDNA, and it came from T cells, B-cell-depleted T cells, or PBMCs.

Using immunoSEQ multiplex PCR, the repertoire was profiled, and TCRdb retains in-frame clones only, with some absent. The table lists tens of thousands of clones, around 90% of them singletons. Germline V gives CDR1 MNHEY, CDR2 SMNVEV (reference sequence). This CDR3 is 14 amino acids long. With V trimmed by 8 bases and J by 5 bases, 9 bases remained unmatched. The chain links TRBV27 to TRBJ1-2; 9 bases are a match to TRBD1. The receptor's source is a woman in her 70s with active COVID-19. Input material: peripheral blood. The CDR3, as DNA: TGTGCCAGCGGACCGGGACAGGGACTTTATGGCTACACCTTC. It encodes CASGPGQGLYGYTF.